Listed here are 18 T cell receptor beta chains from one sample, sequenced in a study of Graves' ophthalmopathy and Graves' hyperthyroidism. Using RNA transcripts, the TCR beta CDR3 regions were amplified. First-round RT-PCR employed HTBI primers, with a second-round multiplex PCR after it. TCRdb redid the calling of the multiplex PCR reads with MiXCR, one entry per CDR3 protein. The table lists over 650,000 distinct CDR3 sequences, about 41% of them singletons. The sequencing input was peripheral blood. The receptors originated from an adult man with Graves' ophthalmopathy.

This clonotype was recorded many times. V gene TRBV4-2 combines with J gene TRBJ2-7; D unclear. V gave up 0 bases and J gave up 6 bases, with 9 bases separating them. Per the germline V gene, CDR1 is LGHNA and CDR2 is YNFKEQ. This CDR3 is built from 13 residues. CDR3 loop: CASSQESAREQYF. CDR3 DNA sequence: TGTGCCAGCAGCCAAGAAAGTGCCCGCGAGCAGTACTTC.

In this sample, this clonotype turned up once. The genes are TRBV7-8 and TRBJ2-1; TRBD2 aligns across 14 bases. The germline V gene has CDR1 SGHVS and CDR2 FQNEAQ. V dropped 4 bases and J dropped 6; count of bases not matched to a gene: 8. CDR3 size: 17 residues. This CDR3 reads CASSWGLAGAGFNEQFF. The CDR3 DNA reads TGTGCCAGCAGCTGGGGACTAGCGGGAGCCGGCTTCAATGAGCAGTTCTTC.

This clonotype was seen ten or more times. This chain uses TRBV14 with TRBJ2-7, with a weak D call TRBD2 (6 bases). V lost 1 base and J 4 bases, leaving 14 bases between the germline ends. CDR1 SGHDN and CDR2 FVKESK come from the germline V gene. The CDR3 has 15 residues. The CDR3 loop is CASSQGAGRFYEQYF. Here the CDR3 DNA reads TGTGCCAGCAGCCAAGGAGCGGGCCGTTTTTACGAGCAGTACTTC.

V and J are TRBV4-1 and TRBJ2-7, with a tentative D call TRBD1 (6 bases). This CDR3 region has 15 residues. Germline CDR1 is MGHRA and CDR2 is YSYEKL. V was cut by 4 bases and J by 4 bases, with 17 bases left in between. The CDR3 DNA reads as TGCGCCAGCAGCCGACTAACAGGGTTTCTATACGAGCAGTACTTC. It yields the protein CASSRLTGFLYEQYF.

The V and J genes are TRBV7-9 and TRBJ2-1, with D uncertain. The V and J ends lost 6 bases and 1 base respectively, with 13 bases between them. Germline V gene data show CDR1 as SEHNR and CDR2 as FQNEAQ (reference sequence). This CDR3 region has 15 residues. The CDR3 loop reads CASRSKAKSYNEQFF. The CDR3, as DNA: TGTGCCAGCAGATCCAAGGCGAAATCCTACAATGAGCAGTTCTTC.

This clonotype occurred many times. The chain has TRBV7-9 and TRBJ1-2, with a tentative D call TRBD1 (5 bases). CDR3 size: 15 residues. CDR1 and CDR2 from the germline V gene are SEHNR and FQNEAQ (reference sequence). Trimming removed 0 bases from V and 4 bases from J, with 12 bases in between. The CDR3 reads CASSLAGGFGYGYTF. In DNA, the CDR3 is TGTGCCAGCAGCTTAGCTGGGGGATTTGGCTATGGCTACACCTTC.

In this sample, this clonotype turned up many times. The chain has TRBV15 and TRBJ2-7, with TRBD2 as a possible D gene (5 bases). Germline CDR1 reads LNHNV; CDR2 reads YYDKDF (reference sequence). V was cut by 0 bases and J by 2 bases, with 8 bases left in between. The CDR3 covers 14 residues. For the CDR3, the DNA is TGTGCCACCAGCAGAGATCGAGGGACCTACGAGCAGTACTTC. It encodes CATSRDRGTYEQYF.

Written as DNA, the CDR3 is TGTGCCAGCAGCGCCCAGCGGGGGGCCTCCACCGGGGAGCTGTTTTTT. Its protein product is CASSAQRGASTGELFF. The genes are TRBV9 and TRBJ2-2; TRBD2 matches 9 bases. The CDR3 spans 16 residues. Germline assignment: CDR1 SGDLS and CDR2 YYNGEE. With V trimmed by 3 bases and J by 4 bases, 7 bases remained unmatched.

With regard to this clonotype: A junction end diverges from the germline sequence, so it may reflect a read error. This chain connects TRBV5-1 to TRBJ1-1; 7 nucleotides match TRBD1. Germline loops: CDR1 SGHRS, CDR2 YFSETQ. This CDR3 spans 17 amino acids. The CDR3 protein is CASSLTLLDRTPSGAFF. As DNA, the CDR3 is TGTGCCAGCAGCTTGACCCTGCTGGACAGGACACCTTCTGGGGCTTTCTTT.

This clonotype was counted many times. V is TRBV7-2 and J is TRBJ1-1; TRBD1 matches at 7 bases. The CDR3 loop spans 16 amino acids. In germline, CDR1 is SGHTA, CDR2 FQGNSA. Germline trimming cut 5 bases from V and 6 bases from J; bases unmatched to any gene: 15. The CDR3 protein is CASSPQGRQGVPEAFF. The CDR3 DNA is TGTGCCAGCAGCCCCCAAGGGCGGCAGGGGGTACCTGAAGCTTTCTTT.

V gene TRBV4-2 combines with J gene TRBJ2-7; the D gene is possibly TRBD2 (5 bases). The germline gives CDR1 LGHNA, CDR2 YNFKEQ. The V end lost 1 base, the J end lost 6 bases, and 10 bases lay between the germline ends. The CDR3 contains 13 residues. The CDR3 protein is CASSQAGGSEQYF. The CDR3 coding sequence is TGTGCCAGCAGCCAAGCTGGCGGGTCCGAGCAGTACTTC.

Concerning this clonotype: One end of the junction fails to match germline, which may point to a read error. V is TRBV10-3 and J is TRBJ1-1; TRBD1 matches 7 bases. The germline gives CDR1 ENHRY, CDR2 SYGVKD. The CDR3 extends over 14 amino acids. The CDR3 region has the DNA TGTGCCAGCAGTTCCAGGGGGGGTGGCACTGAAGCTTTCTTT. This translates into CASSSRGGGTEAFF.

The CDR3 coding sequence is TGCAGCGCTCCCAGGGCGGGGGGCACAGATACGCAGTATTTT. Translation: CSAPRAGGTDTQYF. This chain uses TRBV29-1 with TRBJ2-3, with TRBD2 matching 7 bases. CDR3 length: 14 amino acids. Germline assignment: CDR1 SQVTM and CDR2 ANQGSEA. Unmatched junction bases numbered 8, after V lost 7 bases and J lost 1 base.

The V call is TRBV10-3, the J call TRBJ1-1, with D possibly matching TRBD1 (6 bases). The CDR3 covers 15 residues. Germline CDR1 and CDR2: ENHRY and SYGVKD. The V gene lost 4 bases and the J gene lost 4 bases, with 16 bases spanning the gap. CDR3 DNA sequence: TGTGCCATCAGTGTCTCGGGGGCGCAGGGCACTGAAGCTTTCTTT. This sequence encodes CAISVSGAQGTEAFF.

CDR3 amino acids: CASSYGLGRGSTGELFF. CDR3 sequence (DNA): TGTGCCAGCAGTTACGGGTTGGGCAGGGGGTCCACCGGGGAGCTGTTTTTT. This sequence joins TRBV6-5 and TRBJ2-2; TRBD1 matches 7 bases. V shed 2 bases, J shed 4 bases, and the junction held 10 bases outside the gene matches. In germline, CDR1 is MNHEY, CDR2 SVGAGI. This CDR3 has 17 residues.

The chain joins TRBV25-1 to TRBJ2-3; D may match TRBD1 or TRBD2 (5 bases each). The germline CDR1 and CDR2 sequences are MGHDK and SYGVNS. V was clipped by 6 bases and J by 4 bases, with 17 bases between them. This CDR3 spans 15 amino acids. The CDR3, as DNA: TGTGCCAGCAGCCGCTTGGGGGTCAGACCAGATACGCAGTATTTT. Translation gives CASSRLGVRPDTQYF.

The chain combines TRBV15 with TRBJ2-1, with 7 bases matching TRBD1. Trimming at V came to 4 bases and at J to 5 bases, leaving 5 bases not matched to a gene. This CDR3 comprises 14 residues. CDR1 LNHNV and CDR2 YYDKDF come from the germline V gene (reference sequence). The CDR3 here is CATSTRTGDNEQFF. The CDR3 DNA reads TGTGCCACCAGCACTCGGACAGGAGACAATGAGCAGTTCTTC.

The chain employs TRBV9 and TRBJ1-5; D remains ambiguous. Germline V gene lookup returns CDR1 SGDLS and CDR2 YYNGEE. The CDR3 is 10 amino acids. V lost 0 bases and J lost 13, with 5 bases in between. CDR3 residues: CASSVATQHF. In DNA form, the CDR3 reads TGTGCCAGCAGCGTAGCTACACAGCATTTT.